This T cell receptor (beta chain) was captured by sequencing in a study of blood T cell repertoires in COVID-19. The assay was immunoSEQ multiplex PCR, and TCRdb's table has in-frame clones only and misses some. The sample records around 15,000 clones, around four fifths being singletons. The CDR3 extends over 16 amino acids. CDR1 is SEHNR and CDR2 is FQNEAQ in the germline V gene (reference sequence). The J segment lost 4 bases and the V segment lost 1 base, leaving 7 bases of the junction unmatched. This chain uses TRBV7-9 with TRBJ2-1, with TRBD2 matching 7 bases. The clonotype comes from a man aged 35-49 years with active or convalescent COVID-19. Sequencing was performed on peripheral blood. CDR3 loop: CASSLENGRGYNEQFF. CDR3 nucleotide sequence: TGTGCCAGCAGCTTAGAGAATGGGCGGGGGTACAATGAGCAGTTCTTC.